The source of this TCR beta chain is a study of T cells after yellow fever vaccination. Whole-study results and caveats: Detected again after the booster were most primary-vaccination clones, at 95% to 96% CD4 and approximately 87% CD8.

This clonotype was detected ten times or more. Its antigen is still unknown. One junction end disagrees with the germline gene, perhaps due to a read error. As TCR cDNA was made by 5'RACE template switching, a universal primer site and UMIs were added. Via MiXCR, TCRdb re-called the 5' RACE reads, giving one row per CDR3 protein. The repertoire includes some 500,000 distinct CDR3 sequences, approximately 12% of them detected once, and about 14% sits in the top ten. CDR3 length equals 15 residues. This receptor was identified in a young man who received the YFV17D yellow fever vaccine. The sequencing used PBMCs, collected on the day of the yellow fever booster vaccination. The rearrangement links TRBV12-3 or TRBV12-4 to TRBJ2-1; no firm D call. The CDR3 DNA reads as TGCGCCAGCAGCTTGGTGCGCGGAACCTACAATGAGCAGTTCTTC. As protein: CASSLVRGTYNEQFF.